Shown below are 23 T cell receptor beta chains from a single sample sequenced in a study of cytomegalovirus exposure and HLA in healthy donors (dated 2017 in TCRdb). The library was built by means of the immunoSEQ multiplex PCR assay. For the multiplex PCR, a mixture combining 60 forward primers for TCR Vbeta segments and 13 reverse primers for TCR Jbeta segments was used. In its TCRdb copy, this immuneACCESS table keeps in-frame sequences only and misses some clones. Where compared with another copy, unresolved V genes explain less than half of these, and the others have no known cause. The sample has about 110,000 clones on record, about 70% of them singletons. 4.8% of the sample goes to the ten largest clones. Sequenced material: PBMCs. These receptors were obtained from a man under 40 in good health and CMV-seropositive.

This clone was seen a handful of times. The CDR3 bases are TGTGCCAGCAGCTTGGGGCCGCAGGGCACAGATACGCAGTATTTT. Protein sequence: CASSLGPQGTDTQYF. This chain uses TRBV7-2 with TRBJ2-3, with D perhaps matching TRBD1 (5 bases). The CDR3 length is 15 residues. Germline V gene lookup returns CDR1 SGHTA and CDR2 FQGNSA. Trimming stripped 3 bases from V and 1 base from J, with 11 bases between.

This clone has just one count. This chain connects TRBV23-1 to TRBJ2-3, with 8 positions matching TRBD1. TRBV23-1 is reported as an ORF; its role is uncertain. J gave up 5 bases and V 11 bases, and 9 bases lay outside the gene matches. The CDR3 is 13 residues long. The CDR3 region is CACARTGQDTQYF. Written as DNA, the CDR3 is TGCGCCTGTGCTCGGACAGGGCAAGATACGCAGTATTTT.

This clone was counted between two and nine times. V and J are TRBV2 and TRBJ1-4; no reliable D call. The CDR3 loop spans 13 amino acids. The V gene's germline CDR1 is SNHLY and CDR2 FYNNEI. The germline V and J ends were trimmed by 5 bases and 10 bases, with 14 bases remaining between them. Here the CDR3 reads CASSPGREGKLFF. CDR3 DNA sequence: TGTGCCAGCAGTCCGGGAAGGGAGGGAAAACTGTTTTTT. Supplemented by reference TRBV2 and TRBJ1-4, the full variable domain reads EPEVTQTPSHQVTQMGQEVILRCVPISNHLYFYWYRQILGQKVEFLVSFYNNEISEKSEIFDDQFSVERPDGSNFTLKIRSTKLEDSAMYFCASSPGREGKLFFGSGTQLSVL.

This clone appeared a few times. The CDR3 bases are TGTGCCAGCAGCAAACACAGGGTCACTGAAGCTTTCTTT. Protein: CASSKHRVTEAFF. J is TRBJ1-1 and V is TRBV21-1; no DNA check was done on the table's D call, TRBD1. TRBV21-1 is a listed pseudogene. The CDR3 sequence is 13 residues long.

The chain carries TRBV14 and TRBJ2-3; 7 nucleotides align to TRBD1. CDR3 length: 16 residues. Trimming at V came to 5 bases and at J to 2 bases, leaving 10 bases not matched to a gene. Per the germline V gene, CDR1 is SGHDN and CDR2 is FVKESK. CDR3 bases: TGTGCCAGCAGCGATTGGACAGGTCAATCCACAGATACGCAGTATTTT. Translation: CASSDWTGQSTDTQYF. Together with reference TRBV14 and TRBJ2-3, the CDR3 gives the full variable domain: EAGVTQFPSHSVIEKGQTVTLRCDPISGHDNLYWYRRVMGKEIKFLLHFVKESKQDESGMPNNRFLAERTGGTYSTLKVQPAELEDSGVYFCASSDWTGQSTDTQYFGPGTRLTVL.

For this clone: Here the CDR3 omits its conserved ending phenylalanine or tryptophan, so a read error is the likely source. The DNA is omitted, as the CDR3 cannot be located on it reliably, and the CDR3 follows TCRdb's listing. The J gene is TRBJ1-4, the V gene TRBV21-1; TRBD1 is the table's D call and was not checked against the DNA. TRBV21-1 is shown as a pseudogene. The CDR3 contains 14 residues when both ends are counted. The CDR3 loop reads CASSKDVRPQGISD.

The chain combines TRBV7-9 with TRBJ1-6; the D is unclear. The CDR3 is 18 residues long. Germline V CDR1 and CDR2: SEHNR, FQNEAQ (reference sequence). V was pared by 2 bases and J by 0 bases, with 14 bases between. The CDR3 DNA reads as TGTGCCAGCAGCTTAAGGAGGGAAGGGAGCTCCTATAATTCACCCCTCCACTTT. This gives the protein CASSLRREGSSYNSPLHF. The whole variable domain, remainder taken from reference TRBV7-9 and TRBJ1-6, is DTGVSQNPRHKITKRGQNVTFRCDPISEHNRLYWYRQTLGQGPEFLTYFQNEAQLEKSRLLSDRFSAERPKGSFSTLEIQRTEQGDSAMYLCASSLRREGSSYNSPLHFGNGTRLTVT.

This sequence joins TRBV19 and TRBJ1-5, with D perhaps matching TRBD1 (6 bases). Between the trimmed V and J ends, which lost 11 bases and 3 bases, there was a span of 23 bases. This CDR3 has 16 amino acids. Per the germline V gene, CDR1 is LNHDA and CDR2 is SQIVND (reference sequence). CDR3 residues: CAGPLPGRGVNQPQHF. DNA for the CDR3: TGTGCCGGACCCCTTCCGGGCAGGGGTGTCAATCAGCCCCAGCATTTT.

This chain connects TRBV19 to TRBJ2-3, with a weak D call TRBD1 (7 bases). Deletions cut 3 bases from V and 2 bases from J, with 15 bases between. Germline assignment: CDR1 LNHDA and CDR2 SQIVND (reference sequence). The CDR3 totals 16 residues. Here the CDR3 DNA reads TGTGCCAGTAGTATCCGGGGGACAGCTTACACAGATACGCAGTATTTT. This translates into CASSIRGTAYTDTQYF.

The chain combines TRBV29-1 with TRBJ1-2; D remains unclear. V was cut by 0 bases and J by 6 bases, with 8 bases left in between. The CDR3 has 12 residues. The germline gives CDR1 SQVTM, CDR2 ANQGSEA. CDR3 in DNA: TGCAGCGTTGAAGATTATCGTGATGGCTACACCTTC. Its protein is CSVEDYRDGYTF.

This clone was seen at least ten times. V gene TRBV6-6 combines with J gene TRBJ1-3, with 9 positions matching TRBD1. There are 15 residues in the CDR3. Germline trimming cut 3 bases from V and 7 bases from J; bases unmatched to any gene: 7. Germline V gene sequence: CDR1 MNHNY, CDR2 SVGAGI (reference sequence). CDR3 loop: CASSYAGTGSNTIYF. The CDR3 bases are TGTGCCAGCAGTTATGCCGGGACAGGGAGTAACACCATATATTTT.

This chain joins TRBV28 and TRBJ2-3; 11 bases are shared with TRBD2. There are 16 residues in the CDR3. J gave up 6 bases and V 6 bases, and 11 bases lay outside the gene matches. Looked up from germline, CDR1 is MDHEN and CDR2 is SYDVKM. The CDR3 loop is CASRSPGSGGADTQYF. Written as DNA, the CDR3 is TGTGCCAGCAGGTCCCCGGGTAGCGGGGGGGCGGATACGCAGTATTTT. The full variable domain, its missing parts supplied by reference TRBV28 and TRBJ2-3, is DVKVTQSSRYLVKRTGEKVFLECVQDMDHENMFWYRQDPGLGLRLIYFSYDVKMKEKGDIPEGYSVSREKKERFSLILESASTNQTSMYLCASRSPGSGGADTQYFGPGTRLTVL.

The genes are TRBV5-1 and TRBJ1-1; D ambiguous. The CDR3 runs 13 residues. V lost 0 bases to trimming and J lost 4 bases, with 7 bases between them. From germline, CDR1 is SGHRS and CDR2 YFSETQ. CDR3 sequence (DNA): TGCGCCAGCAGCTTGGTAGGGAGCACTGAAGCTTTCTTT. Its translation: CASSLVGSTEAFF.

CDR3 sequence (DNA): TGTGCCAGCAGTTTCGGCAGGGTCGGTGGCTACACCTTC. This translates into CASSFGRVGGYTF. The rearrangement links TRBV28 to TRBJ1-2, with D perhaps TRBD1 (5 bases). CDR3 length: 13 amino acids. Germline CDR1 and CDR2: MDHEN and SYDVKM. Trimming pared 3 bases from V and 7 bases from J, leaving 12 bases between.

This clone was observed a few times. The J gene is TRBJ1-3, the V gene TRBV5-6, with 8 bases that match TRBD1. The J segment lost 2 bases and the V segment lost 4 bases, leaving 5 bases of the junction unmatched. The V gene's germline CDR1 is SGHDT and CDR2 YYEEEE. The CDR3 has 15 residues. CDR3 sequence: CASSPLDRAGNTIYF. The CDR3 bases are TGTGCCAGCAGCCCTCTGGACAGGGCTGGAAACACCATATATTTT. Full variable domain (outside the CDR3, taken from reference TRBV5-6 and TRBJ1-3): DAGVTQSPTHLIKTRGQQVTLRCSPKSGHDTVSWYQQALGQGPQFIFQYYEEEERQRGNFPDRFSGHQFPNYSSELNVNALLLGDSALYLCASSPLDRAGNTIYFGEGSWLTVV.

The chain recombines TRBV7-2 with TRBJ1-1, with D possibly TRBD1 on 6 matching bases. Trimming took 5 bases from V and 1 from J, leaving 20 bases between them. CDR1 is SGHTA and CDR2 is FQGNSA in the germline V gene. The CDR3 is made up of 17 amino acids. DNA for the CDR3: TGTGCCAGCAGCGCCCCCGGTTGGGGACAAAGGAACACTGAAGCTTTCTTT. Encoded protein: CASSAPGWGQRNTEAFF.

This clone occurred a few times. This chain links TRBV4-3 with TRBJ1-1; D gene uncertain. This CDR3 region has 14 residues. V was clipped by 1 base and J by 5 bases, with 11 bases between them. Germline values: CDR1 LGHNA, CDR2 YSLEER. CDR3 coding DNA: TGCGCCAGCAGCCAAGTGCTGGGGAGAACTGAAGCTTTCTTT. This translates into CASSQVLGRTEAFF.

This clone was seen only once. The chain links TRBV11-2 to TRBJ2-1; TRBD1 is a possible D gene (6 bases). The germline V and J ends were trimmed by 5 bases and 2 bases, with 10 bases remaining between them. This CDR3 spans 14 amino acids. The germline V gene has CDR1 SGHAT and CDR2 FQNNGV. Here the CDR3 reads CASSAEGAYNEQFF. DNA of the CDR3: TGTGCCAGCAGCGCAGAGGGGGCCTACAATGAGCAGTTCTTC.

The rearrangement joins TRBV28 to TRBJ1-1; possible D gene TRBD1, 5 bases. Trimming shortened V by 11 bases and J by 0 bases, and 13 bases separated the two germline ends. The germline CDR1 and CDR2 sequences are MDHEN and SYDVKM. CDR3 size: 13 residues. This CDR3 reads CALAAGLNTEAFF. CDR3 in DNA: TGTGCCTTAGCAGCAGGGCTGAACACTGAAGCTTTCTTT.

Here the CDR3 reads CASSEGGRGQQPQHF. In DNA form, the CDR3 reads TGTGCCAGCAGTGAAGGGGGCAGGGGGCAACAGCCCCAGCATTTT. The chain is built from TRBV6-1 and TRBJ1-5, with 8 bases aligning to TRBD1. CDR3 length: 15 residues. Germline CDR1 reads MNHNS; CDR2 reads SASEGT. J gave up 7 bases and V 1 base, and 6 bases lay outside the gene matches.

The chain combines TRBV10-3 with TRBJ1-1; possibly TRBD1 for D (5 bases). Trimming shortened V by 6 bases and J by 3 bases, and 8 bases separated the two germline ends. Germline loops: CDR1 ENHRY, CDR2 SYGVKD. The CDR3 length is 12 residues. For the CDR3, the DNA is TGTGCCATCAGCTCAGGGTACACTGAAGCTTTCTTT. It is translated as CAISSGYTEAFF.

V is TRBV4-2 and J is TRBJ2-1, with 11 positions matching TRBD2. CDR1 and CDR2 from the germline V gene are LGHNA and YNFKEQ. The V gene end was trimmed by 4 bases and the J gene end by 4 bases; junction bases not matched to a gene: 3. The CDR3 sequence is 15 residues long. As DNA, the CDR3 is TGTGCCAGCAGCCGTAGCGGGGGGGATTACAATGAGCAGTTCTTC. Translating it yields CASSRSGGDYNEQFF.

The J gene is TRBJ2-5, the V gene TRBV28; TRBD1 matches at 8 bases. The J call may be incorrect, as the DNA end agrees better with TRBJ2-7. The CDR3 sequence is 14 residues long. CDR1 and CDR2 (germline): MDHEN, SYDVKM. In nucleotides, the CDR3 is TGTGCCAGCGGGAATACAGGGGGTTACTACGAGCAGTACTTC. This sequence encodes CASGNTGGYYEQYF.